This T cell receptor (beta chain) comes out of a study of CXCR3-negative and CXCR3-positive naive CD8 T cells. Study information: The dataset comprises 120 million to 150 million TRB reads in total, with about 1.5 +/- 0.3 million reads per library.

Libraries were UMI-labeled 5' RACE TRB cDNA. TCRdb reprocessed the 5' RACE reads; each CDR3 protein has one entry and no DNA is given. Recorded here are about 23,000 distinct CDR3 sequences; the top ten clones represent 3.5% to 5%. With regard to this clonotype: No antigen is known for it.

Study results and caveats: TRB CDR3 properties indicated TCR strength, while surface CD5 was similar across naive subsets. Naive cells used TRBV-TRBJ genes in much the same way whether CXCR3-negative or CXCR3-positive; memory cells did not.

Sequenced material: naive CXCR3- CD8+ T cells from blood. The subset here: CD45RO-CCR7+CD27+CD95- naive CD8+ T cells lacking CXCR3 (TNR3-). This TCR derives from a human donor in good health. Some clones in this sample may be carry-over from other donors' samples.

The chain's CDR3 is CASSPGGSNQPQHF. J is TRBJ1-5 and V is TRBV14; as DNA is missing, the TRBD1 call by TCRdb cannot be tested. CDR3 length equals 14 residues. Germline V gives CDR1 SGHDN, CDR2 FVKESK.